These 31 T cell receptor beta chains originate from one sample sequenced in a study of regulatory T cells in long-lasting Graves disease. As to time point: newly diagnosed GD, antithyroid drugs for less than 3 months. TCR sequences were obtained from RNA taken from PBMCs. Library construction for TCR beta used iRepertoire HTBI primers and Arm-PCR of CDR3 regions. A single record per CDR3 protein comes from TCRdb applying MiXCR to the multiplex PCR reads. The sample has some 220,000 distinct CDR3 sequences, roughly a fifth seen once. These data are also associated with another study on T cells in Graves' hyperthyroidism and ophthalmopathy.

This sample comprised peripheral blood mononuclear cells (PBMCs), obtained at new diagnosis, from a patient treated with antithyroid drugs. These receptors all come from a young woman with Graves disease.

A few counts support this clonotype. The chain is built from TRBV29-1 and TRBJ1-3, with no clear D. The CDR3 length is 12 residues. V was shortened by 3 bases and J by 0 bases, with 3 bases between the two germline ends. CDR1 SQVTM and CDR2 ANQGSEA come from the germline V gene. The CDR3 reads CSVDSSGNTIYF. The CDR3 DNA is TGCAGCGTTGATAGCTCTGGAAACACCATATATTTT.

This clonotype was picked up many times. This chain connects TRBV27 to TRBJ2-1; TRBD1 agrees at 7 bases. The CDR3 extends over 17 amino acids. V lost 5 bases and J lost 4; bases outside the gene matches: 14. The germline V gene has CDR1 MNHEY and CDR2 SMNVEV (reference sequence). The CDR3 spells CASSTPGQRVLYNEQFF. CDR3 nucleotides: TGTGCCAGCAGTACTCCGGGACAGAGAGTCTTATACAATGAGCAGTTCTTC.

The chain has TRBV10-3 and TRBJ1-1, with 8 bases that match TRBD1. The CDR3 extends over 14 amino acids. V lost 4 bases to trimming and J lost 1 base; unmatched junction nucleotides: 2. Germline-derived CDR1 and CDR2 are ENHRY and SYGVKD. CDR3: CAISADRGNTEAFF. The CDR3 nucleotides read TGTGCCATCAGTGCCGACAGGGGGAACACTGAAGCTTTCTTT.

In its sample, this clonotype was seen a few times. This sequence is one base from a far larger clone and is likely a read error. The gene calls are TRBV11-3 and TRBJ2-3; D gene ambiguous. The J call may be faulty, since TRBJ2-5 better matches the DNA end. Germline assignment: CDR1 SGHNT and CDR2 YENEEA. The CDR3 runs to 11 residues. The CDR3 reads CASSFIKTQYF. Here the CDR3 DNA reads TGTGCCAGCAGCTTTATAAAGACCCAGTACTTC.

Ten or more counts support this clonotype. The rearrangement joins TRBV7-9 to TRBJ2-2; 10 nucleotides line up with TRBD1. Per the germline V gene, CDR1 is SEHNR and CDR2 is FQNEAQ (reference sequence). The CDR3 has 16 residues. V was clipped by 6 bases and J by 4 bases; unmatched bases: 8. The CDR3 is CASSTRDRGATGELFF. The DNA of the CDR3 is TGTGCCAGCAGTACCCGGGACAGGGGAGCCACCGGGGAGCTGTTTTTT.

The table lists this clonotype with many counts. This chain links TRBV12-3 or TRBV12-4 with TRBJ2-1, with D perhaps assigned TRBD1 or TRBD2 (5 bases each). The CDR3 contains 13 residues. The V end was cut by 5 bases, the J end by 5 bases, with 10 bases between. This CDR3 is CASSPGADNEQFF. As DNA, the CDR3 is TGTGCCAGCAGTCCCGGGGCTGACAATGAGCAGTTCTTC.

This clonotype was observed many times. The chain is built from TRBV20-1 and TRBJ2-7, with D perhaps being TRBD1 or TRBD2 (5 bases each). Looked up from germline, CDR1 is DFQATT and CDR2 is SNEGSKA (reference sequence). Trimming took 0 bases from V and 0 from J, leaving 12 bases between them. This CDR3 is 15 amino acids long. The CDR3 region has the DNA TGCAGTGCTAGAGATCTGGACGGGACCTCCTACGAGCAGTACTTC. It codes for CSARDLDGTSYEQYF.

This clonotype was detected many times. The V and J genes are TRBV20-1 and TRBJ2-7, with TRBD1 as a possible D gene (5 bases). Trimming removed 0 bases at V and 4 bases at J, with 13 bases between. The CDR3 covers 14 residues. Germline assignment: CDR1 DFQATT and CDR2 SNEGSKA (reference sequence). The CDR3 DNA reads as TGCAGTGCTAGAGATGGCCCTTCAGGGTACGAGCAGTACTTC. Translation gives CSARDGPSGYEQYF.

There are many counts of this clonotype. This chain uses TRBV28 with TRBJ2-3, with 8 nucleotides matching TRBD1. CDR1 and CDR2 from the germline V gene are MDHEN and SYDVKM. V was pared by 2 bases and J by 9 bases, with 13 bases of the junction left unmatched. The CDR3 totals 16 residues. CDR3 sequence reads: CASSLRGAGGHRTQYF. CDR3 nucleotide sequence: TGTGCCAGCAGTTTACGAGGGGCAGGGGGCCATCGGACGCAGTATTTT. Supplemented by reference TRBV28 and TRBJ2-3, the full variable domain reads DVKVTQSSRYLVKRTGEKVFLECVQDMDHENMFWYRQDPGLGLRLIYFSYDVKMKEKGDIPEGYSVSREKKERFSLILESASTNQTSMYLCASSLRGAGGHRTQYFGPGTRLTVL.

This clonotype was recorded at least ten times. The V and J genes are TRBV2 and TRBJ1-1; the D is unclear. Per germline, CDR1 SNHLY and CDR2 FYNNEI. Trimming left V 4 bases short and J 3 bases short, with 9 bases between. This CDR3 contains 13 residues. CDR3 DNA sequence: TGTGCCAGCAGTGCCGGGGTTTACACTGAAGCTTTCTTT. It specifies CASSAGVYTEAFF.

This clonotype was seen repeatedly, ten times or more. The V call is TRBV6-1, the J call TRBJ2-5, with D hard to call. V shed 11 bases and J shed 1 base, with 20 bases lying between them. The CDR3 sequence is 15 residues long. CDR1 MNHNS and CDR2 SASEGT come from the germline V gene. The CDR3 is CAGPPPPNSQETQYF. In nucleotides, the CDR3 is TGTGCCGGCCCTCCTCCCCCTAACTCCCAAGAGACCCAGTACTTC.

This clonotype was detected ten times or more. The gene calls are TRBV24-1 and TRBJ1-4; TRBD1 might be the D (5 bases). V was clipped by 10 bases and J by 5 bases, with 10 bases between them. Germline V gene sequence: CDR1 KGHDR, CDR2 SFDVKD. The CDR3 loop spans 12 amino acids. CDR3 region: CATGTDNEKLFF. CDR3 coding DNA: TGTGCCACAGGGACGGACAATGAAAAACTGTTTTTT.

This clonotype was found many times. The gene calls are TRBV2 and TRBJ1-2; TRBD1 agrees at 9 bases. The CDR3 has 14 amino acids. CDR1 and CDR2 from the germline V gene are SNHLY and FYNNEI. V lost 7 bases, J lost 7 bases, and 10 bases stayed unmatched. The CDR3 reads CASTPGQGFFGYTF. CDR3 nucleotide sequence: TGTGCCAGCACTCCGGGACAGGGATTTTTTGGCTACACCTTC.

This rearrangement joins TRBV6-2 or TRBV6-3 to TRBJ2-3, with D uncertain. Trimming stripped 4 bases from V and 2 bases from J, with 10 bases between. Germline lookup yields CDR1 MNHEY and CDR2 SVGEGT. The CDR3 is made up of 14 amino acids. The CDR3 DNA sequence: TGTGCCAGCAGTTGGGGAAGCGCCACAGATACGCAGTATTTT. Translated, it gives CASSWGSATDTQYF.

In its sample, this clonotype was seen many times. The chain carries TRBV6-1 and TRBJ2-7; TRBD1 matches at 7 bases. V lost 7 bases, J lost 13 bases, and 16 bases stayed unmatched. In germline, CDR1 is MNHNS, CDR2 SASEGT. This CDR3 is 13 amino acids long. CDR3: CASTESREGGIYF. The CDR3, as DNA: TGTGCCAGCACCGAGTCCAGGGAAGGGGGCATCTACTTC.

This clonotype was counted at least ten times. The rearrangement links TRBV6-1 to TRBJ1-2; D gene ambiguous. Germline lookup yields CDR1 MNHNS and CDR2 SASEGT. Trimming removed 5 bases at V and 4 bases at J, with 11 bases between. CDR3 length: 13 amino acids. The CDR3 reads CASSPGLIYGYTF. The CDR3 DNA is TGTGCCAGCAGTCCCGGACTGATCTATGGCTACACCTTC.

This clonotype was detected ten times or more. The CDR3 nucleotides read TGTGCCAGCAGCTTAGGCGGCCGCGTCTGGGCCTCTATGGGCTACACCTTC. Its protein is CASSLGGRVWASMGYTF. This rearrangement joins TRBV11-2 to TRBJ1-2; D is unresolved. CDR1 and CDR2 from the germline V gene are SGHAT and FQNNGV. This CDR3 comprises 17 residues. V was pared by 1 base and J by 8 bases, with 23 bases between.

This clonotype was counted ten times or more. A junction end diverges from the germline sequence, so it may reflect a read error. The chain employs TRBV18 and TRBJ2-3; tentatively, D is TRBD2 (5 bases). CDR3 length equals 13 residues. CDR1 and CDR2 (germline): KGHSH, LQKENI. The CDR3 coding sequence is TGCGCCAGCAGCTGGACTAGCACAGATACGCAGTATTTT. This encodes CASSWTSTDTQYF.

This clonotype was seen ten or more times. The CDR3 region is CATSRSLGLGEKLFF. CDR3 DNA: TGTGCCACCAGCAGATCGTTGGGGCTGGGTGAAAAACTGTTTTTT. The rearrangement links TRBV15 to TRBJ1-4; maybe TRBD1 (5 bases). Germline V gene lookup returns CDR1 LNHNV and CDR2 YYDKDF (reference sequence). Trimming removed 2 bases at V and 7 bases at J, with 14 bases between. This CDR3 contains 15 residues.

The gene calls are TRBV6-8 and TRBJ2-7; D uncertain. This CDR3 is built from 12 residues. The V and J ends lost 0 bases and 3 bases respectively, with 3 bases between them. Germline loops: CDR1 MNHGY, CDR2 SAAAGT. The CDR3 region is CASSYSIYEQYF. In nucleotides, the CDR3 is TGTGCCAGCAGTTACTCAATCTACGAGCAGTACTTC.

This clonotype has ten or more counts. The chain employs TRBV19 and TRBJ2-1; 11 bases align to TRBD2. From germline, CDR1 is LNHDA and CDR2 SQIVND (reference sequence). J lost 3 bases, V lost 1 base, and 8 bases had no gene match. CDR3 size: 18 residues. In DNA form, the CDR3 reads TGTGCCAGTAGTATAGGGGAGGCTAGCGGGAGGCTCTACAATGAGCAGTTCTTC. Amino acid sequence: CASSIGEASGRLYNEQFF.

This clonotype has at least ten counts. The chain carries TRBV29-1 and TRBJ2-5, with D tentatively TRBD1 (6 bases). The CDR3 length is 14 residues. CDR1 SQVTM and CDR2 ANQGSEA come from the germline V gene. V lost 7 bases to trimming and J lost 6 bases, with 21 bases between them. The CDR3 is CSADPRMGQKTQYF. CDR3 coding DNA: TGCAGCGCAGACCCTAGGATGGGACAAAAGACCCAGTACTTC.

Concerning this clonotype: A far more abundant clone sits one base away, making this likely a read error. The rearrangement links TRBV2 to TRBJ2-5; D unresolved. The CDR3 sequence is 13 residues long. V was cut by 6 bases and J by 11 bases, with 19 bases left in between. Germline assignment: CDR1 SNHLY and CDR2 FYNNEI. CDR3 protein: CASRVSGLNEQYF. The CDR3 nucleotides read TGTGCCAGCAGGGTCTCCGGGCTGAATGAGCAGTACTTC. Full variable domain (missing parts from reference TRBV2 and TRBJ2-5): EPEVTQTPSHQVTQMGQEVILRCVPISNHLYFYWYRQILGQKVEFLVSFYNNEISEKSEIFDDQFSVERPDGSNFTLKIRSTKLEDSAMYFCASRVSGLNEQYFGPGTRLLVL.

This clonotype has a count of ten or more. The V call is TRBV29-1, the J call TRBJ2-7; D gene unclear. The germline V gene has CDR1 SQVTM and CDR2 ANQGSEA. Trimming removed 5 bases from V and 2 bases from J, with 13 bases in between. The CDR3 is 13 residues long. The CDR3 nucleotides read TGCAGCGTTAAGTATCGAGGTGCCTACGAGCAGTACTTC. Protein product: CSVKYRGAYEQYF.

This clonotype was detected a few times. The chain employs TRBV18 and TRBJ2-2, with TRBD1 as a possible D gene (5 bases). The CDR3 sequence is 16 residues long. Trimming stripped 3 bases from V and 1 base from J, with 12 bases between. Per germline, CDR1 KGHSH and CDR2 LQKENI. The CDR3 region is CASSPKTALNTGELFF. As DNA, the CDR3 is TGTGCCAGCTCACCGAAGACAGCCTTGAACACCGGGGAGCTGTTTTTT.

The table lists this clonotype with many counts. This chain connects TRBV28 to TRBJ1-2; no clear D. This CDR3 comprises 17 residues. V was shortened by 4 bases and J by 3 bases, with 21 bases between the two germline ends. Germline assignment: CDR1 MDHEN and CDR2 SYDVKM. This CDR3 reads CASSSRPGFYGDYGYTF. For the CDR3, the DNA is TGTGCCAGCAGTTCTAGACCGGGCTTCTACGGGGACTATGGCTACACCTTC.

In its sample, this clonotype was seen many times. The chain couples TRBV4-2 to TRBJ1-1; D might be TRBD1 (5 bases). V shed 0 bases and J shed 5 bases, with 10 bases lying between them. Germline CDR1 reads LGHNA; CDR2 reads YNFKEQ. CDR3 length: 14 residues. CDR3 nucleotide sequence: TGTGCCAGCAGCCAAGAAAGTGGGGGGACTGAAGCTTTCTTT. Its protein is CASSQESGGTEAFF.

This clonotype was picked up many times. This rearrangement joins TRBV28 to TRBJ2-7; D unclear. The V gene lost 5 bases and the J gene lost 5 bases, with 16 bases spanning the gap. Looked up from germline, CDR1 is MDHEN and CDR2 is SYDVKM. The CDR3 is 14 residues long. The CDR3, as DNA: TGTGCCAGCAGTCCCCCGACACGGCCGGACGAGCAGTACTTC. Translating it yields CASSPPTRPDEQYF.

The chain couples TRBV11-2 to TRBJ2-7; 15 positions agree with TRBD2. With V trimmed by 5 bases and J by 4 bases, 6 bases remained unmatched. This CDR3 is 16 amino acids long. CDR1 and CDR2 (germline): SGHAT, FQNNGV. The CDR3 nucleotides are TGTGCCAGCAGCACCTCCGGGACTAGCGGGAGGTACGAGCAGTACTTC. This translates into CASSTSGTSGRYEQYF.

At least ten counts were recorded for this clonotype. The chain recombines TRBV11-3 with TRBJ2-3, with 8 bases fitting TRBD1. CDR1 and CDR2 from the germline V gene are SGHNT and YENEEA. The CDR3 length is 15 residues. The V and J ends lost 5 bases and 2 bases, in that order; junction bases with no gene match: 6. The CDR3 is CASSPGQGDTDTQYF. The CDR3 DNA reads TGTGCCAGCAGCCCTGGACAGGGCGACACAGATACGCAGTATTTT.

This clonotype was found many times. The chain links TRBV19 to TRBJ2-1; 7 bases line up with TRBD2. The germline CDR1 and CDR2 sequences are LNHDA and SQIVND (reference sequence). The CDR3 loop spans 14 amino acids. The junction had 4 bases not matched to a gene; V was cut back by 4 bases and J by 4 bases. This chain's CDR3 is CASSTGGGYNEQFF. CDR3 nucleotide sequence: TGTGCCAGTAGTACGGGAGGAGGTTACAATGAGCAGTTCTTC.